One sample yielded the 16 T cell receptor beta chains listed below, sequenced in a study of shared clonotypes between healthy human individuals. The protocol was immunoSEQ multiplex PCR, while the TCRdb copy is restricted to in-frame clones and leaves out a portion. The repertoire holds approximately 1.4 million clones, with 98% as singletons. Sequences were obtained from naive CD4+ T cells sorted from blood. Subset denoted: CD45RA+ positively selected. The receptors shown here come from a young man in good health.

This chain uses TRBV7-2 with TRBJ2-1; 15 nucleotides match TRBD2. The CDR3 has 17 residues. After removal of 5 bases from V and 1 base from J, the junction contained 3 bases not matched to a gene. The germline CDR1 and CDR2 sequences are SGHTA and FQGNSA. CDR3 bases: TGTGCCAGCAGCGGGACTAGCGGGAGGATATCCTACAATGAGCAGTTCTTC. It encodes CASSGTSGRISYNEQFF.

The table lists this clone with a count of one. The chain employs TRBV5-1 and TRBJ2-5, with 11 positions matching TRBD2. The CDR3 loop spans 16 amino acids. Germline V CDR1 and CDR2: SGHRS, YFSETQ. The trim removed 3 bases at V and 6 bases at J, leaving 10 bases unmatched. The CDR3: CASSSGLAGGPKTQYF. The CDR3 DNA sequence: TGCGCCAGCAGCTCTGGATTAGCGGGAGGGCCGAAGACCCAGTACTTC.

The CDR3 sequence is CASSSTEAETQYF. The CDR3 bases are TGCGCCAGCAGCTCAACGGAGGCTGAGACCCAGTACTTC. The chain joins TRBV5-1 to TRBJ2-5; the D gene is possibly TRBD2 (5 bases). V shed 3 bases and J shed 5 bases, with 11 bases lying between them. Germline CDR1 and CDR2: SGHRS and YFSETQ. There are 13 residues in the CDR3.

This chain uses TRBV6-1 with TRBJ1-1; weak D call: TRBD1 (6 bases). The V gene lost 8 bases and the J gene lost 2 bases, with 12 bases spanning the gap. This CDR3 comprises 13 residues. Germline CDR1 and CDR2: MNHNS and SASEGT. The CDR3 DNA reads TGTGCCAGCGGAGCCAGGGGAAACACTGAAGCTTTCTTT. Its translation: CASGARGNTEAFF.

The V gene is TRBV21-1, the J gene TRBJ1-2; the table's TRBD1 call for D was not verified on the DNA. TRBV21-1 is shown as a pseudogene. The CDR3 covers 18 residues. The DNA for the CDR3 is TGTGCCAGCAGTAAACCTCCGGGACAGGAGGCTCCCAACTATGGCTACACCTTC. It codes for CASSKPPGQEAPNYGYTF.

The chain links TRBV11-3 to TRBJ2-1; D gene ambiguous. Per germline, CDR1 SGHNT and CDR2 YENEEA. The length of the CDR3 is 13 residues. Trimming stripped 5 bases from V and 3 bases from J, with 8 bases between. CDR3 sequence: CASSPGIYNEQFF. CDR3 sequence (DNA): TGTGCCAGCAGCCCAGGCATCTACAATGAGCAGTTCTTC.

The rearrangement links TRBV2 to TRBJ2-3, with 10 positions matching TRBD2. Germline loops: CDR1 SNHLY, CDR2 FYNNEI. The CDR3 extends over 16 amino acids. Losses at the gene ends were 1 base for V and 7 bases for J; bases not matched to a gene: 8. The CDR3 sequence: CASSEVLAGGKNTQYF. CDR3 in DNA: TGTGCCAGCAGTGAAGTATTAGCGGGAGGTAAAAATACGCAGTATTTT. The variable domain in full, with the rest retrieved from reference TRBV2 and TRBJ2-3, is EPEVTQTPSHQVTQMGQEVILRCVPISNHLYFYWYRQILGQKVEFLVSFYNNEISEKSEIFDDQFSVERPDGSNFTLKIRSTKLEDSAMYFCASSEVLAGGKNTQYFGPGTRLTVL.

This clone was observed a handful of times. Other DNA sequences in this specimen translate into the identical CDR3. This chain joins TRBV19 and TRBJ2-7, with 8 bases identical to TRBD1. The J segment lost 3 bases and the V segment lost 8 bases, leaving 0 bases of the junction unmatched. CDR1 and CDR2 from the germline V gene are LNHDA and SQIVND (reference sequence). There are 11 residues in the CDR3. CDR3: CASGQGYEQYF. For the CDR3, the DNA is TGTGCCAGTGGACAGGGCTACGAGCAGTACTTC.

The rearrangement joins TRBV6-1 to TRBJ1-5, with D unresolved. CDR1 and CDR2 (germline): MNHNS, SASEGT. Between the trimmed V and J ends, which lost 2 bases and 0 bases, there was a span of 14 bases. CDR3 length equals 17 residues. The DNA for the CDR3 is TGTGCCAGCAGTGAATGGGTGCAGGCGGATAGCAATCAGCCCCAGCATTTT. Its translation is CASSEWVQADSNQPQHF.

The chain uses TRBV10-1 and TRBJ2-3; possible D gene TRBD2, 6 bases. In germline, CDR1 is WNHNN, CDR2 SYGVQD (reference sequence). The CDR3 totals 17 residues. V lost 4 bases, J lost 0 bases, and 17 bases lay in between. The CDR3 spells CASSAGVGTFSTDTQYF. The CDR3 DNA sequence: TGCGCCAGCAGTGCGGGAGTGGGTACTTTTAGCACAGATACGCAGTATTTT.

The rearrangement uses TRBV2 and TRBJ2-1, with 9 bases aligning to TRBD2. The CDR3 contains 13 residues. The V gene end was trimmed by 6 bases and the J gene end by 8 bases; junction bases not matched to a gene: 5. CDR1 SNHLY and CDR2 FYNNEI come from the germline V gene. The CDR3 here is CASSPSGRYEQFF. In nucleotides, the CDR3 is TGTGCCAGCAGCCCCAGCGGGAGGTATGAGCAGTTCTTC.

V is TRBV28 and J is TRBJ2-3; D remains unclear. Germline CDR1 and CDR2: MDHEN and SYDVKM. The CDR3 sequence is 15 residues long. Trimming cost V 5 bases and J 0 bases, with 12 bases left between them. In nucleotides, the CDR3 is TGTGCCAGCAGTAGGGCAGAACTAAGCACAGATACGCAGTATTTT. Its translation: CASSRAELSTDTQYF.

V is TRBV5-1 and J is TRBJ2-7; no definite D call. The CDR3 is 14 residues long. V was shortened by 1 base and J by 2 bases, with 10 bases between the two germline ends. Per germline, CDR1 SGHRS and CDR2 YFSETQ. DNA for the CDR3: TGCGCCAGCAGCTTGCTCCAGGCCCCCTACGAGCAGTACTTC. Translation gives CASSLLQAPYEQYF.

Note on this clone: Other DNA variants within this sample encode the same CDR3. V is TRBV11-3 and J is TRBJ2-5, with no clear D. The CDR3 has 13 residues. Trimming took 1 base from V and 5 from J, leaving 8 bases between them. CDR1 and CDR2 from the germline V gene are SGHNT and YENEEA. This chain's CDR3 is CASSLASWETQYF. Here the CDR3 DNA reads TGTGCCAGCAGCTTAGCGAGCTGGGAGACCCAGTACTTC.

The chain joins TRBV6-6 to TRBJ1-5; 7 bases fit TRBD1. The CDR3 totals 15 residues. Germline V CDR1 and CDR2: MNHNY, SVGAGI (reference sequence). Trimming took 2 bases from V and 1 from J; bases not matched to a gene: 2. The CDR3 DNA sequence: TGTGCCAGCAGTTACCTAGGGGGCAGCAATCAGCCCCAGCATTTT. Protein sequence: CASSYLGGSNQPQHF.

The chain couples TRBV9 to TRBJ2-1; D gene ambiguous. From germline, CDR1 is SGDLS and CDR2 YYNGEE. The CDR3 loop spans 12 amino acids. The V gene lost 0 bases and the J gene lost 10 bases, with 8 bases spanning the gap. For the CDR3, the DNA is TGTGCCAGCAGCGTAGCTGGCTACGAGCAGTTCTTC. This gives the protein CASSVAGYEQFF.